This T cell receptor beta chain was identified during a study of shared clonotypes between healthy human individuals. About the research overall: Plates per donor: three CD4 naive, three CD4 memory, two CD8 naive, one CD8 memory.

This CDR3 contains 16 residues. V was trimmed by 0 bases and J by 0 bases, leaving 12 bases between them. Germline CDR1 reads LNHNV; CDR2 reads YYDKDF (reference sequence). Concerning this clone: Its antigen is undetermined.

Study-wide findings and caveats: The small donor group covered limited genetic and exposure diversity. The study generally estimated greater richness for naive than memory subsets.

TCRdb's table, derived via immunoSEQ multiplex PCR, lists solely in-frame clones and lacks some. The sample carries over a million clones, about 96% recorded once. This sequence was found in a man in his thirties or forties in good health. The chain combines TRBV15 with TRBJ2-7; D is perhaps TRBD1 (5 bases). Material: naive CD4+ T cells sorted from blood. Stated subset: CD45RA+ positively selected. CDR3: CATSRDRWGASYEQYF. The CDR3 bases are TGTGCCACCAGCAGAGATCGGTGGGGCGCCTCCTACGAGCAGTACTTC.